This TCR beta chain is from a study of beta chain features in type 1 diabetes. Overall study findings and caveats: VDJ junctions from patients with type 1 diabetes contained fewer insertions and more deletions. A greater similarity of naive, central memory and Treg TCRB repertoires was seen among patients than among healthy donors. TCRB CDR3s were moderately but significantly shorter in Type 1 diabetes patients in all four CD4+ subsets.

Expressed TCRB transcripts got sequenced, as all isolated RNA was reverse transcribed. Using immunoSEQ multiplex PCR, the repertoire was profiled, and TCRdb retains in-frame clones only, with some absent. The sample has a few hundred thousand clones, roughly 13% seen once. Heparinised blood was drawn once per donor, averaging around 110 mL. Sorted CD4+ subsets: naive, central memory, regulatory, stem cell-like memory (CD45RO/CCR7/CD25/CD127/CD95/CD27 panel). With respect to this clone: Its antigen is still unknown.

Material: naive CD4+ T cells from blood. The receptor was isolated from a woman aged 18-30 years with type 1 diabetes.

CDR3 residues: CACEGAGEKLFF. CDR3 DNA sequence: TGTGCCTGTGAGGGGGCGGGTGAAAAACTGTTTTTT. The chain recombines TRBV30 with TRBJ1-4, with TRBD1 identical over 7 bases. Trimming removed 6 bases from V and 7 bases from J; junction bases left unmatched: 5. Germline-derived CDR1 and CDR2 are GTSNPN and SVGIG (reference sequence). This CDR3 is 12 amino acids long.